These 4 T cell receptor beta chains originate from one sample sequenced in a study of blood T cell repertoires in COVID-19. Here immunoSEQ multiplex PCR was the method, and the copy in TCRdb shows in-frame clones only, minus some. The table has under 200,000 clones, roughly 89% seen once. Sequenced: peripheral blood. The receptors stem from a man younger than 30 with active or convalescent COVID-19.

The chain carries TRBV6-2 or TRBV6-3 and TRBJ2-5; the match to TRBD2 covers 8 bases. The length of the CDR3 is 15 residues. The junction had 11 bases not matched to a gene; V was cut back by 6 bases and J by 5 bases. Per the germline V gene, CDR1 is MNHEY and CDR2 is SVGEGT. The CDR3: CASSRPGGGRETQYF. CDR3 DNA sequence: TGTGCCAGCAGCCGCCCCGGGGGGGGCCGGGAGACCCAGTACTTC.

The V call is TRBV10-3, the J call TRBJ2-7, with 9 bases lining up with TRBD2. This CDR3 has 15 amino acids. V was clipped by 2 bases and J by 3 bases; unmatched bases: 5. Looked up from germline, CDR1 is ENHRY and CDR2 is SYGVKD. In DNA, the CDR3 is TGTGCCATCAGTGAGGGTAGCGGGAGTTTCTACGAGCAGTACTTC. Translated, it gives CAISEGSGSFYEQYF.

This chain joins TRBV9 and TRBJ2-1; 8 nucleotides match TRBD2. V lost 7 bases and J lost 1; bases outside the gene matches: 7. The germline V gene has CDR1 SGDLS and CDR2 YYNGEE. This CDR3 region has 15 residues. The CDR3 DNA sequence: TGTGCCAGCGGGTCGGGACTAGGTTCCTACAATGAGCAGTTCTTC. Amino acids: CASGSGLGSYNEQFF.

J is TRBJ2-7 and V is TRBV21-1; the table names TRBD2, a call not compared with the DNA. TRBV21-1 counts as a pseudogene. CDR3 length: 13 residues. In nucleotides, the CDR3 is TGTGCCAGCAGCTCCTCCTTCTCCTACGAGCAGTACGTC. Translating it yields CASSSSFSYEQYV.